These 13 T cell receptor beta chains share one sample of origin, sequenced in a study of control samples from healthy donors and cancer patients (dated by TCRdb to 2020 to 2022). The library was built by means of the immunoSEQ multiplex PCR assay. Imported from immuneACCESS, the table was reduced by TCRdb to in-frame sequences with V and J called. These copies leave out some clones; in studies compared against another copy, an unresolved V gene accounts for under half, and the cause of the remainder is not known. Across this sample there are fewer than 200,000 clones, with roughly 95% seen only once. The ten largest clones capture 0.85% to 1.3% of the sample. Specimen: blood. The receptor set was obtained from a woman in her twenties or thirties in good health.

The chain employs TRBV3-1 (or the pseudogene TRBV3-2) and TRBJ2-7; no firm D call. Germline V gene sequence: CDR1 LGHDT, CDR2 YNNKEL (reference sequence). This CDR3 contains 12 residues. The V gene lost 1 base and the J gene lost 6 bases, with 7 bases spanning the gap. The CDR3 spells CASSQARTEQYF. The CDR3 DNA reads as TGTGCCAGCAGCCAAGCTCGGACCGAGCAGTACTTC.

The chain carries TRBV6-1 and TRBJ1-2; TRBD1 matches at 10 bases. V lost 1 base to trimming and J lost 2 bases; unmatched junction nucleotides: 7. The CDR3 is 17 residues long. Germline V CDR1 and CDR2: MNHNS, SASEGT. CDR3 DNA sequence: TGTGCCAGCAGTGAAGTTGGACAGGGGGTTTCCAACTATGGCTACACCTTC. It specifies CASSEVGQGVSNYGYTF.

This clone was recorded once. J is TRBJ2-1 and V is TRBV5-4, with no clear D. The CDR3 sequence is 15 residues long. Germline CDR1 is SGHNT and CDR2 is YYREEE (reference sequence). V was trimmed by 1 base and J by 3 bases, leaving 11 bases between them. The CDR3 is CASSLRLMDYNEQFF. The CDR3 DNA follows: TGTGCCAGCAGCTTGAGGTTAATGGACTACAATGAGCAGTTCTTC.

The chain links TRBV29-1 to TRBJ2-5; D remains unclear. The germline CDR1 and CDR2 sequences are SQVTM and ANQGSEA. V gave up 4 bases and J gave up 3 bases, with 15 bases separating them. CDR3 length equals 14 residues. CDR3 amino acids: CSVVQHPIEETQYF. DNA for the CDR3: TGCAGCGTTGTGCAGCACCCTATAGAAGAGACCCAGTACTTC.

This chain joins TRBV10-2 and TRBJ2-5, with TRBD1 as a possible D gene (7 bases). Germline loops: CDR1 WSHSY, CDR2 SAAADI. With 10 bases removed from V and 5 bases from J, the gap between germline ends came to 26 bases. CDR3 length: 16 residues. As DNA, the CDR3 is TGCGCCACGAAGCCGGTCGACAGGGAGGCGCGGGAGACCCAGTACTTC. Its protein is CATKPVDREARETQYF.

The rearrangement uses TRBV5-1 and TRBJ1-1; D may be TRBD1 (5 bases). Germline V gives CDR1 SGHRS, CDR2 YFSETQ. The V and J ends lost 8 bases and 7 bases respectively, with 18 bases between them. The CDR3 is 13 amino acids. The CDR3 nucleotides are TGCGCCAGTAGGGGCCTGGCTGCCCTTGAAGCTTTCTTT. Its translation is CASRGLAALEAFF.

This clone was seen a handful of times. The chain has TRBV7-9 and TRBJ2-5; 7 bases agree with TRBD1. The V segment lost 3 bases and the J segment 2 bases; nucleotides outside the gene matches: 6. Germline V CDR1 and CDR2: SEHNR, FQNEAQ (reference sequence). CDR3 length: 15 residues. The CDR3 coding sequence is TGTGCCAGCAGCTTTTGGACAGGACAACAAGAGACCCAGTACTTC. Translating it yields CASSFWTGQQETQYF.

This chain uses TRBV7-9 with TRBJ2-7; D possibly uses TRBD1 or TRBD2 (5 bases each). CDR3 length: 13 residues. With 5 bases removed from V and 3 bases from J, the gap between germline ends came to 11 bases. CDR1 is SEHNR, CDR2 FQNEAQ, per germline (reference sequence). The CDR3: CASSPRDGYEQYF. The CDR3 DNA sequence: TGTGCCAGCAGCCCCCGGGACGGCTACGAGCAGTACTTC.

This chain uses TRBV5-1 with TRBJ1-2, with D tentatively TRBD1 (5 bases). CDR3 length equals 16 residues. V was clipped by 0 bases and J by 3 bases, with 15 bases between them. Germline values: CDR1 SGHRS, CDR2 YFSETQ. The CDR3 protein is CASSLGELGQDYGYTF. Written as DNA, the CDR3 is TGCGCCAGCAGCTTGGGCGAGTTGGGGCAGGACTATGGCTACACCTTC.

This clone was seen only a few times. This chain uses TRBV12-3 or TRBV12-4 with TRBJ1-1, with no clear D. The length of the CDR3 is 10 residues. V was cut by 3 bases and J by 4 bases, with 0 bases left in between. In DNA form, the CDR3 reads TGTGCCAGCAGTTTCACTGAAGCTTTCTTT. This sequence encodes CASSFTEAFF.

The chain combines TRBV7-2 with TRBJ1-1; D not certain. V was cut by 2 bases and J by 4 bases, with 8 bases left in between. The CDR3 spans 13 residues. CDR1 is SGHTA, CDR2 FQGNSA, per germline. CDR3 amino acids: CASSLTPGTEAFF. CDR3 nucleotide sequence: TGTGCCAGCAGCTTAACCCCGGGCACTGAAGCTTTCTTT.

This clone was seen a single time. V gene TRBV5-1 combines with J gene TRBJ1-1; no definite D call. The CDR3 runs to 15 residues. V was clipped by 1 base and J by 2 bases, with 12 bases between them. Germline V lookup: CDR1 SGHRS, CDR2 YFSETQ. The CDR3 nucleotides are TGCGCCAGCAGCTTGCGGTCGGCAGTTAACACTGAAGCTTTCTTT. It encodes CASSLRSAVNTEAFF.

The gene calls are TRBV5-1 and TRBJ1-2; 7 bases agree with TRBD1. The V and J ends lost 4 bases and 6 bases, in that order; junction bases with no gene match: 3. The CDR3 totals 12 residues. CDR1 and CDR2 from the germline V gene are SGHRS and YFSETQ. CDR3 in amino acids: CASSPTGDGYTF. The DNA of the CDR3 is TGCGCCAGCAGCCCCACAGGGGATGGCTACACCTTC.